The following is a T cell receptor beta chain sequence with its context. Its antigen is not known. The data derive from a study of cytomegalovirus exposure and HLA in healthy donors. Study-wide results and caveats: Researchers catalogued about 160 TCR beta chains as cytomegalovirus-associated. An analysis was carried out later, and it reportedly showed fewer N-insertions in an Asian-associated ancestry cluster than the roughly 670-donor mean. Among the sequence variants, a highly shared cluster was likely an artifact of sequencing.

It was healthy bone marrow donors who served as donors. PCR primers comprised 60 Vbeta and 13 Jbeta primers. Method: immunoSEQ multiplex PCR; TCRdb's copy keeps in-frame clones and lacks some. Found here are about 180,000 clones, approximately 72% of them singletons; the top ten hold less than 2.5%. Between the trimmed V and J ends, which lost 3 bases and 1 base, there was a span of 12 bases. The CDR3 loop spans 15 amino acids. Per germline, CDR1 MRHNA and CDR2 SNTAGT. The clonotype originates from a human donor in good health. V and J are TRBV6-4 and TRBJ1-2; a weak D match, TRBD1 (5 bases). The specimen was PBMCs. The CDR3 here is CASSEFGGINYGYTF. DNA for the CDR3: TGTGCCAGCAGTGAATTCGGGGGGATTAACTATGGCTACACCTTC.